This passage covers 28 T cell receptor beta chains from one sample sequenced in a study of T cell responses to AZD1222 COVID-19 vaccine. The repertoire was sequenced with immunoSEQ multiplex PCR; TCRdb's copy has only in-frame clones and lacks some. The table has about 50,000 clones, over 75% seen once. The specimen comprised peripheral blood, sampled on day 0 of AZD1222 vaccination. The receptors come from an adult in good health.

V and J are TRBV6-5 and TRBJ2-7, with D unresolved. The CDR3 runs 14 residues. Germline CDR1 MNHEY, CDR2 SVGAGI. Between the trimmed V and J ends, which lost 10 bases and 0 bases, there was a span of 16 bases. CDR3: CATKWMDVSYEQYF. CDR3 sequence (DNA): TGTGCCACCAAATGGATGGACGTCTCCTACGAGCAGTACTTC.

The rearrangement links TRBV30 to TRBJ1-6; TRBD1 matches 7 bases. The CDR3 is 15 amino acids. V lost 4 bases to trimming and J lost 5 bases; unmatched junction nucleotides: 8. The germline CDR1 and CDR2 sequences are GTSNPN and SVGIG (reference sequence). The CDR3 loop reads CAWTNGQDHNSPLHF. CDR3 coding DNA: TGTGCCTGGACTAACGGACAGGACCATAATTCACCCCTCCACTTT.

This chain links TRBV13 with TRBJ2-7; 11 bases fit TRBD2. Germline V lookup: CDR1 PRHDT, CDR2 FYEKMQ (reference sequence). The CDR3 consists of 18 residues. With V trimmed by 0 bases and J by 2 bases, 9 bases remained unmatched. The CDR3 bases are TGTGCCAGCAGCTTAGGCGGGGCTAGCGGGGGGCAAACCTACGAGCAGTACTTC. It encodes CASSLGGASGGQTYEQYF.

The V gene is TRBV19, the J gene TRBJ1-1; 9 positions agree with TRBD1. The V and J ends lost 6 bases and 1 base, in that order; junction bases with no gene match: 0. The CDR3 is 13 amino acids. The germline CDR1 and CDR2 sequences are LNHDA and SQIVND (reference sequence). The CDR3 DNA is TGTGCCAGTAGGGGACAGGGGAACACTGAAGCTTTCTTT. This gives the protein CASRGQGNTEAFF.

The chain recombines TRBV9 with TRBJ1-1; TRBD1 is a possible D gene (5 bases). CDR3 length equals 16 residues. V was cut by 2 bases and J by 1 base, with 15 bases left in between. Germline CDR1 and CDR2: SGDLS and YYNGEE. This chain's CDR3 is CASSVDQGLRNTEAFF. Written as DNA, the CDR3 is TGTGCCAGCAGCGTGGACCAGGGTTTGCGGAACACTGAAGCTTTCTTT. The whole variable domain, remainder taken from reference TRBV9 and TRBJ1-1, is DSGVTQTPKHLITATGQRVTLRCSPRSGDLSVYWYQQSLDQGLQFLIQYYNGEERAKGNILERFSAQQFPDLHSELNLSSLELGDSALYFCASSVDQGLRNTEAFFGQGTRLTVV.

The rearrangement links TRBV12-3 or TRBV12-4 to TRBJ1-2; D not resolved. This CDR3 is built from 12 residues. V lost 6 bases and J 0 bases, leaving 5 bases between the germline ends. CDR3 coding DNA: TGTGCCAGCAGCGGAACTAACTATGGCTACACCTTC. Translated: CASSGTNYGYTF.

This chain uses TRBV11-2 with TRBJ1-3; tentative D call: TRBD1 (5 bases). The V end lost 5 bases, the J end lost 2 bases, and 13 bases lay between the germline ends. The germline gives CDR1 SGHAT, CDR2 FQNNGV. The CDR3 is 15 residues long. The CDR3 DNA is TGTGCCAGCAGCCCGGGGAGGGGTCCTGGAAACACCATATATTTT. It codes for CASSPGRGPGNTIYF.

This clone was picked up one time. This chain uses TRBV11-2 with TRBJ1-6; D call uncertain. Germline V gene lookup returns CDR1 SGHAT and CDR2 FQNNGV. The CDR3 is 11 residues long. V lost 4 bases and J lost 7, with 2 bases in between. This chain's CDR3 is CASSSNSPLHF. The CDR3 nucleotides are TGTGCCAGCAGCTCGAATTCACCCCTCCACTTT.

The chain combines TRBV24-1 with TRBJ2-2; TRBD2 might be the D (6 bases). From germline, CDR1 is KGHDR and CDR2 SFDVKD. V was pared by 7 bases and J by 0 bases, with 11 bases between. This CDR3 is built from 15 residues. CDR3: CATREGPTNTGELFF. The CDR3 DNA sequence: TGTGCCACCAGGGAGGGACCGACGAACACCGGGGAGCTGTTTTTT.

The chain combines TRBV28 with TRBJ2-1; D not resolved. CDR1 and CDR2 (germline): MDHEN, SYDVKM. The CDR3 totals 18 residues. Trimming left V 4 bases short and J 0 bases short, with 19 bases between. CDR3 region: CASSSRKGISSSYNEQFF. The CDR3 nucleotides are TGTGCCAGCAGTTCTCGTAAAGGGATTTCGAGCTCCTACAATGAGCAGTTCTTC.

The V gene is TRBV28, the J gene TRBJ1-2; 8 bases match TRBD1. The CDR3 is 14 amino acids. Germline V gene data show CDR1 as MDHEN and CDR2 as SYDVKM. The V and J ends lost 9 bases and 2 bases, in that order; junction bases with no gene match: 8. CDR3 residues: CASAGGTGNYGYTF. The CDR3 DNA reads as TGTGCCAGTGCCGGAGGGACAGGCAACTATGGCTACACCTTC.

This clone was found once. The chain combines TRBV4-2 with TRBJ1-1; D may be TRBD1 (5 bases). Trimming removed 2 bases from V and 4 bases from J, with 20 bases in between. This CDR3 spans 17 amino acids. From germline, CDR1 is LGHNA and CDR2 YNFKEQ. This chain's CDR3 is CASSQIQQRGRGTEAFF. The CDR3 region has the DNA TGTGCCAGCAGCCAAATCCAACAGAGGGGAAGGGGCACTGAAGCTTTCTTT.

The CDR3 nucleotides read TGTGCCAGCACTGGGGTGGGATCCTACAATGAGCAGTTCTTC. Encoded protein: CASTGVGSYNEQFF. The V and J genes are TRBV2 and TRBJ2-1, with D hard to call. Germline V gives CDR1 SNHLY, CDR2 FYNNEI. The CDR3 is 14 residues long. Trimming stripped 7 bases from V and 1 base from J, with 11 bases between.

The V gene is TRBV19, the J gene TRBJ2-5; 9 positions match TRBD1. Germline values: CDR1 LNHDA, CDR2 SQIVND (reference sequence). The CDR3 consists of 14 residues. V shed 4 bases and J 2 bases; nucleotides not matched to a gene: 2. The CDR3 coding sequence is TGTGCCAGTAGTAGACAGGGGGTTCAAGAGACCCAGTACTTC. Translated, it gives CASSRQGVQETQYF.

The chain joins TRBV10-3 to TRBJ2-7; 8 positions match TRBD1. Germline CDR1 is ENHRY and CDR2 is SYGVKD. Trimming at V came to 2 bases and at J to 4 bases, leaving 4 bases not matched to a gene. This CDR3 has 14 residues. The CDR3 DNA reads as TGTGCCATCAGTGAGGCAAGACAGGGGTACGAGCAGTACTTC. This translates into CAISEARQGYEQYF.

This clone was seen more than once but under ten times. This chain links TRBV15 with TRBJ2-3; D might be TRBD1 or TRBD2, each matching 6 bases. Trimming stripped 8 bases from V and 4 bases from J, with 19 bases between. The CDR3 is 15 amino acids. CDR1 is LNHNV and CDR2 is YYDKDF in the germline V gene (reference sequence). This chain's CDR3 is CATALGGGAADTQYF. The CDR3 nucleotides read TGTGCCACCGCCCTGGGGGGCGGCGCGGCAGATACGCAGTATTTT.

V usage is TRBV27 and J usage is TRBJ1-2; D remains unclear. Germline assignment: CDR1 MNHEY and CDR2 SMNVEV (reference sequence). The CDR3 totals 13 residues. V gave up 6 bases and J gave up 2 bases, with 10 bases separating them. CDR3 sequence reads: CASSLGRNYGYTF. The CDR3, as DNA: TGTGCCAGCAGCCTGGGCAGGAACTATGGCTACACCTTC.

The V and J genes are TRBV21-1 and TRBJ1-3. TRBV21-1 is tagged as a pseudogene. There are 16 residues in the CDR3. The CDR3 region has the DNA TGTGCCAGCAGCAAGGTCAGCACCCGCTCTGGAAACACCATATATTTT. It yields the protein CASSKVSTRSGNTIYF.

This clone was picked up one time. The chain uses TRBV11-2 and TRBJ1-5; D may be TRBD1 (6 bases). The V end was cut by 5 bases, the J end by 6 bases, with 11 bases between. This CDR3 spans 13 amino acids. The germline V gene has CDR1 SGHAT and CDR2 FQNNGV. The CDR3 region has the DNA TGTGCCAGCAGCCTAGGGGGGGGTCAGCCCCAGCATTTT. Translating gives CASSLGGGQPQHF.

The J gene is TRBJ2-2, the V gene TRBV19; TRBD1 might be the D (5 bases). The V and J ends lost 2 bases and 1 base respectively, with 8 bases between them. There are 15 residues in the CDR3. Germline V gene data show CDR1 as LNHDA and CDR2 as SQIVND (reference sequence). The CDR3 bases are TGTGCCAGTAGTATACAGGGCCTGAACACCGGGGAGCTGTTTTTT. Translating gives CASSIQGLNTGELFF.

V is TRBV4-2 and J is TRBJ2-5, with D unresolved. V lost 1 base and J lost 1, with 4 bases in between. The CDR3 runs to 13 residues. Germline-derived CDR1 and CDR2 are LGHNA and YNFKEQ. The CDR3 region is CASSQVSQETQYF. CDR3 in DNA: TGTGCCAGCAGCCAAGTTTCCCAAGAGACCCAGTACTTC.

CDR3 amino acids: CASSEVGGDELFF. CDR3 in DNA: TGTGCCAGCAGTGAAGTTGGAGGGGATGAGCTGTTTTTT. This sequence joins TRBV6-1 and TRBJ2-2; weak D call: TRBD2 (6 bases). The germline V gene has CDR1 MNHNS and CDR2 SASEGT. The CDR3 extends over 13 amino acids. The V gene lost 1 base and the J gene lost 11 bases, with 11 bases spanning the gap.

The chain uses TRBV5-8 and TRBJ2-3; 7 nucleotides align to TRBD2. J gave up 3 bases and V 0 bases, and 7 bases lay outside the gene matches. CDR3 size: 16 residues. The germline V gene has CDR1 SGHTS and CDR2 YDEGEE. CDR3 sequence (DNA): TGTGCCAGCAGCTTGGACCCGGGGGGACTGACAGATACGCAGTATTTT. It translates to CASSLDPGGLTDTQYF.

Only a few counts were recorded for this clone. The CDR3, as DNA: TGTGCCACCAGTGATGGGACAGGGGTCAATCAGCCCCAGCATTTT. Amino acid sequence: CATSDGTGVNQPQHF. The rearrangement joins TRBV24-1 to TRBJ1-5; 10 positions agree with TRBD1. The CDR3 extends over 15 amino acids. V gave up 3 bases and J gave up 3 bases; unmatched junction bases: 1. Germline CDR1 reads KGHDR; CDR2 reads SFDVKD.

This chain uses TRBV4-1 with TRBJ2-2; 10 bases agree with TRBD1. The V gene's germline CDR1 is MGHRA and CDR2 YSYEKL. Trimming cost V 1 base and J 6 bases; bases outside gene matches: 14. CDR3 length: 19 amino acids. The CDR3 sequence: CASSQAEGQGTPLPGELFF. The DNA for the CDR3 is TGCGCCAGCAGCCAAGCCGAGGGACAGGGGACCCCCCTTCCCGGGGAGCTGTTTTTT.

This rearrangement joins TRBV6-1 to TRBJ1-6; D is unclear. The CDR3 has 15 residues. V lost 2 bases and J 7 bases, leaving 12 bases between the germline ends. Per the germline V gene, CDR1 is MNHNS and CDR2 is SASEGT. CDR3 sequence: CASSEIELSNSPLHF. CDR3 coding DNA: TGTGCCAGCAGTGAAATAGAATTATCCAATTCACCCCTCCACTTT.

V usage is TRBV7-2 and J usage is TRBJ1-1; D ambiguous. Germline V gene lookup returns CDR1 SGHTA and CDR2 FQGNSA. V lost 5 bases to trimming and J lost 1 base, with 11 bases between them. The CDR3 covers 14 residues. The CDR3 loop reads CASSPRPANTEAFF. Here the CDR3 DNA reads TGTGCCAGCAGCCCGCGTCCCGCGAACACTGAAGCTTTCTTT.

The chain links TRBV3-1 (or the pseudogene TRBV3-2) to TRBJ1-5; no reliable D call. The V gene lost 3 bases and the J gene lost 0 bases, with 6 bases spanning the gap. Germline CDR1 reads LGHDT; CDR2 reads YNNKEL (reference sequence). This CDR3 region has 14 residues. The CDR3 spells CASSQAYSNQPQHF. For the CDR3, the DNA is TGTGCCAGCAGCCAGGCCTATAGCAATCAGCCCCAGCATTTT.